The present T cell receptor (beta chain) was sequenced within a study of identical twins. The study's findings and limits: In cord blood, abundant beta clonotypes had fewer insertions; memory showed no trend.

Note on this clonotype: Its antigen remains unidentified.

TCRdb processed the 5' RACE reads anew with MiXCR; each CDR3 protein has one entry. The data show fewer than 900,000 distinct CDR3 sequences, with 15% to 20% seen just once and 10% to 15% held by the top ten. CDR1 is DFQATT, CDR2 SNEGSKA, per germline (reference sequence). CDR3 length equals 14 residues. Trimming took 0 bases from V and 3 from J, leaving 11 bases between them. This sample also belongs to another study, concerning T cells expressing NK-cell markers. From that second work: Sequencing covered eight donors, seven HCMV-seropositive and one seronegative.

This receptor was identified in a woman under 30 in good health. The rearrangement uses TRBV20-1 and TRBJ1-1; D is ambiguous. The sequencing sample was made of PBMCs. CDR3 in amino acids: CSARDLSRYTEAFF. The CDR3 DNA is TGCAGTGCTAGAGATCTATCACGATACACTGAAGCTTTCTTT.